The next 14 T cell receptor beta chains were all read from a single sample in a study of PD-L1 blockade in urothelial cancer. TCRdb's table, derived via immunoSEQ multiplex PCR, lists solely in-frame clones and lacks some. The sample records approximately 65,000 clones, around 90% being singletons. Sequenced material: PBMCs, taken around atezolizumab (anti-PD-L1) treatment. Receptors were obtained from a man in his fifties or sixties with urothelial cancer.

This chain links TRBV20-1 with TRBJ1-2; possible D gene TRBD1, 5 bases. This CDR3 contains 11 residues. Trimming shortened V by 2 bases and J by 8 bases, and 9 bases separated the two germline ends. Per germline, CDR1 DFQATT and CDR2 SNEGSKA (reference sequence). The CDR3 DNA is TGCAGTGCTAGAAGGGGTCCCGGCTACACCTTC. Translation: CSARRGPGYTF.

CDR3 amino acids: CASSTTGRSNYGYTF. CDR3 DNA sequence: TGTGCCAGCAGTACGACAGGCAGATCTAACTATGGCTACACCTTC. The chain uses TRBV6-5 and TRBJ1-2, with D maybe TRBD1 (6 bases). Germline CDR1 is MNHEY and CDR2 is SVGAGI. Trimming left V 5 bases short and J 0 bases short, with 13 bases between. The CDR3 is made up of 15 amino acids.

The chain carries TRBV29-1 and TRBJ2-7; a possible D gene is TRBD1 (6 bases). Germline assignment: CDR1 SQVTM and CDR2 ANQGSEA. This CDR3 is 13 amino acids long. Trimming cost V 5 bases and J 7 bases, with 18 bases left between them. Written as DNA, the CDR3 is TGCAGCGTTTACCAGGGGACCCTTTGGGAGCAGTACTTC. As protein: CSVYQGTLWEQYF.

The V call is TRBV6-1, the J call TRBJ2-3, with TRBD2 identical over 9 bases. Germline V lookup: CDR1 MNHNS, CDR2 SASEGT. CDR3 size: 15 residues. The ends lost 6 bases at V and 1 base at J; junction bases unmatched: 5. CDR3 bases: TGTGCCAGCAGGGGCGGGGGGGCTGGCACAGATACGCAGTATTTT. Protein sequence: CASRGGGAGTDTQYF.

The genes are TRBV14 and TRBJ2-2; TRBD2 aligns across 9 bases. The CDR3 runs to 16 residues. The germline V gene encodes CDR1 SGHDN and CDR2 FVKESK. With V trimmed by 4 bases and J by 4 bases, 7 bases remained unmatched. The CDR3 loop is CASSLIAGAGTGELFF. CDR3 sequence (DNA): TGTGCCAGCAGCCTAATAGCGGGAGCTGGCACCGGGGAGCTGTTTTTT.

The chain links TRBV7-2 to TRBJ2-7, with a tentative D call TRBD1 (6 bases). The V gene's germline CDR1 is SGHTA and CDR2 FQGNSA. V was cut by 1 base and J by 3 bases, with 22 bases left in between. The CDR3 is made up of 18 amino acids. The chain's CDR3 is CASSLVLRTRGFLYEQYF. The CDR3 coding sequence is TGTGCCAGCAGCTTAGTTTTAAGGACAAGGGGGTTCCTCTACGAGCAGTACTTC. The entire variable domain, with the rest obtained from reference TRBV7-2 and TRBJ2-7, is as follows: GAGVSQSPSNKVTEKGKDVELRCDPISGHTALYWYRQSLGQGLEFLIYFQGNSAPDKSGLPSDRFSAERTGGSVSTLTIQRTQQEDSAVYLCASSLVLRTRGFLYEQYFGPGTRLTVT.

This chain joins TRBV6-5 and TRBJ2-7; D not resolved. Germline assignment: CDR1 MNHEY and CDR2 SVGAGI. V lost 8 bases and J lost 3, with 5 bases in between. There are 10 residues in the CDR3. The CDR3 region is CASPSYEQYF. The CDR3 nucleotides read TGTGCCAGCCCTAGCTACGAGCAGTACTTC.

This chain joins TRBV6-6 and TRBJ2-2, with 9 positions matching TRBD1. The trim removed 6 bases at V and 6 bases at J, leaving 8 bases unmatched. Looked up from germline, CDR1 is MNHNY and CDR2 is SVGAGI (reference sequence). The CDR3 sequence is 15 residues long. The chain's CDR3 is CASRLTGGEAGELFF. The DNA of the CDR3 is TGTGCCAGCAGGCTCACAGGGGGCGAGGCCGGGGAGCTGTTTTTT.

This clone was observed a single time. This sequence joins TRBV18 and TRBJ1-4; unclear D gene. CDR1 is KGHSH and CDR2 is LQKENI in the germline V gene. Trimming left V 4 bases short and J 7 bases short, with 10 bases between. This CDR3 contains 13 residues. CDR3 in amino acids: CASSRGRGEKLFF. For the CDR3, the DNA is TGTGCCAGCTCACGCGGACGGGGTGAAAAACTGTTTTTT.

The V gene is TRBV4-3, the J gene TRBJ1-2; D call uncertain. The CDR3 loop spans 15 amino acids. Trimming shortened V by 3 bases and J by 2 bases, and 13 bases separated the two germline ends. Germline CDR1 is LGHNA and CDR2 is YSLEER. The CDR3 reads CASSHTVSPNYGYTF. For the CDR3, the DNA is TGCGCCAGCAGCCATACAGTTTCGCCAAACTATGGCTACACCTTC.

This chain connects TRBV6-1 to TRBJ2-3; TRBD1 matches 9 bases. The CDR3 runs 15 residues. Looked up from germline, CDR1 is MNHNS and CDR2 is SASEGT. V lost 4 bases and J lost 8; bases outside the gene matches: 10. As DNA, the CDR3 is TGTGCCAGCAGTGTGGGGACAGGGCCCCGGGGTACGCAGTATTTT. Translating it yields CASSVGTGPRGTQYF.

V usage is TRBV18 and J usage is TRBJ1-5; possible D gene TRBD1, 6 bases. CDR3 length: 16 residues. Trimming took 4 bases from V and 7 from J, leaving 20 bases between them. Germline V gives CDR1 KGHSH, CDR2 LQKENI. The CDR3 DNA follows: TGTGCCAGCTCACTAACACAGGGCCTCCTGGAGCAGCCCCAGCATTTT. Translated, it gives CASSLTQGLLEQPQHF.

This clone has just a few counts. J is TRBJ2-7 and V is TRBV10-1; a weak D match, TRBD2 (5 bases). The CDR3 is made up of 13 amino acids. V gave up 0 bases and J gave up 11 bases, with 14 bases separating them. Germline-derived CDR1 and CDR2 are WNHNN and SYGVQD (reference sequence). The CDR3 DNA is TGCGCCAGCAGTGAGTCTGGAGGTCTCGGGAAGTACTTC. Translating it yields CASSESGGLGKYF.

The genes are TRBV10-2 and TRBJ1-5; D possibly corresponds to TRBD1 (5 bases). V was clipped by 3 bases and J by 7 bases, with 13 bases between them. The germline gives CDR1 WSHSY, CDR2 SAAADI. This CDR3 is built from 14 residues. CDR3 sequence reads: CASSERGPGQPQHF. CDR3 bases: TGCGCCAGCAGTGAAAGGGGTCCCGGGCAGCCCCAGCATTTT.